The following is a T cell receptor (beta chain) sequence with its context. Antigen specificity is unknown. As for time point: peripheral blood 6 weeks after treatment start. Each patient presented with locally advanced or metastatic urothelial carcinoma. This specimen comes from a study of PD-L1 blockade in urothelial cancer. In the study overall: About 90% of the roughly 29 patients were men who had bladder-origin urothelial cancer. The median T cell count in blood samples was about 140,000. General study results and limits: In blood sampled pretreatment, TCR clonality below the median predicted better survival.

The protocol was immunoSEQ multiplex PCR, while the TCRdb copy is restricted to in-frame clones and leaves out a portion. The data hold 38,000 or so clones, with 84% observed a single time. This clonotype originated in a man in his forties with urothelial cancer. The specimen was PBMCs, collected around atezolizumab (anti-PD-L1) treatment.

CDR3 in amino acids: CAWSQLAGGSGETQYF. The CDR3 nucleotides read TGTGCCTGGAGTCAACTAGCGGGAGGGAGCGGGGAGACCCAGTACTTC. The rearrangement links TRBV30 to TRBJ2-5; TRBD2 matches 13 bases. The V gene end was trimmed by 2 bases and the J gene end by 5 bases; junction bases not matched to a gene: 8. Germline V gives CDR1 GTSNPN, CDR2 SVGIG (reference sequence). CDR3 length: 16 residues.